This T cell receptor beta chain was documented in a study of blood T cells in healthy people across ages. Looking at the study overall: Using template switching, researchers captured about one barcoded beta molecule for each two T cells.

For this clonotype: Its antigen remains unidentified.

Primed by a sample-barcoded 5' primer and a J-beta primer mix, a second PCR proceeded for about 7 to 11 cycles. TCRdb passed the 5' RACE reads through MiXCR, listing each CDR3 protein once. The table lists more than 750,000 distinct CDR3 sequences, 25% to 35% of them singletons. Regarding the study as a whole: While age rose, TCR beta diversity per million T cells dropped in a roughly linear way. Donors of long life had a larger count of naive CD4+ cells and greater diversity than aged donors.

The CDR3 has 14 amino acids. The ends lost 6 bases at V and 3 bases at J; junction bases unmatched: 6. Per germline, CDR1 SGHDN and CDR2 FVKESK. A further study also used this sample, focusing on T cells of mothers and their children. From that paper: Each child contributed several million TCR beta CDR3 reads, while each mother contributed over 8.5 million.

The chain has TRBV14 and TRBJ1-1; the match to TRBD1 covers 8 bases. The sequenced sample was blood. The TCR was taken from a woman aged 40-49 years in good health. CDR3 nucleotides: TGTGCCAGCAGAAATCAGGGGGCTTACACTGAAGCTTTCTTT. The encoded protein is CASRNQGAYTEAFF.